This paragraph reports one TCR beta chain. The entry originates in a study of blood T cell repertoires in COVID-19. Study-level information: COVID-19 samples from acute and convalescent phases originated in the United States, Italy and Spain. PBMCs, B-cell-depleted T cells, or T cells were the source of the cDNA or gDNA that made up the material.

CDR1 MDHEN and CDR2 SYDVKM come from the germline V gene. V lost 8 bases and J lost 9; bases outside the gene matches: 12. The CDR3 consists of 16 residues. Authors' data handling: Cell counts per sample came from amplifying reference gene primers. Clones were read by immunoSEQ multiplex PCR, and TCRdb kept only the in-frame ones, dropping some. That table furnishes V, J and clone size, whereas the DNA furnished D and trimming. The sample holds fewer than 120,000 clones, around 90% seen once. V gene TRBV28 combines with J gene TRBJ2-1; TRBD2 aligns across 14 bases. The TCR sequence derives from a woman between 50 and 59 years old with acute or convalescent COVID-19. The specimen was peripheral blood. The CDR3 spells CASQIVRGLAGAEQFF. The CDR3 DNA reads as TGTGCCAGCCAAATAGTACGGGGACTAGCGGGAGCTGAGCAGTTCTTC.